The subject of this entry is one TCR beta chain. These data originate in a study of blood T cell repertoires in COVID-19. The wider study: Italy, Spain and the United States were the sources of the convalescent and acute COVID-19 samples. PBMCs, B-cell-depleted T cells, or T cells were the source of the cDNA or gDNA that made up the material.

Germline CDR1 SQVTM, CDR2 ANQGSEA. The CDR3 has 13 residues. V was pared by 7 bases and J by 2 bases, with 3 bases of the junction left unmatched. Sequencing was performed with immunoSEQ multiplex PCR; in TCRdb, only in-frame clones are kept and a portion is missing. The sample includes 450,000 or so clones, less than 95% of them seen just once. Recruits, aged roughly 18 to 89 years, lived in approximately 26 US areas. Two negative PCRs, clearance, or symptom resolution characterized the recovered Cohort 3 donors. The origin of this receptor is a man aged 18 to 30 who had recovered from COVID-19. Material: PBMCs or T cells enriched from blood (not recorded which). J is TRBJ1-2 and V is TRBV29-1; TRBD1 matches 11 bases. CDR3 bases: TGCAGCGCGGGGGACAGGGGGAACTATGGCTACACCTTC. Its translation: CSAGDRGNYGYTF.